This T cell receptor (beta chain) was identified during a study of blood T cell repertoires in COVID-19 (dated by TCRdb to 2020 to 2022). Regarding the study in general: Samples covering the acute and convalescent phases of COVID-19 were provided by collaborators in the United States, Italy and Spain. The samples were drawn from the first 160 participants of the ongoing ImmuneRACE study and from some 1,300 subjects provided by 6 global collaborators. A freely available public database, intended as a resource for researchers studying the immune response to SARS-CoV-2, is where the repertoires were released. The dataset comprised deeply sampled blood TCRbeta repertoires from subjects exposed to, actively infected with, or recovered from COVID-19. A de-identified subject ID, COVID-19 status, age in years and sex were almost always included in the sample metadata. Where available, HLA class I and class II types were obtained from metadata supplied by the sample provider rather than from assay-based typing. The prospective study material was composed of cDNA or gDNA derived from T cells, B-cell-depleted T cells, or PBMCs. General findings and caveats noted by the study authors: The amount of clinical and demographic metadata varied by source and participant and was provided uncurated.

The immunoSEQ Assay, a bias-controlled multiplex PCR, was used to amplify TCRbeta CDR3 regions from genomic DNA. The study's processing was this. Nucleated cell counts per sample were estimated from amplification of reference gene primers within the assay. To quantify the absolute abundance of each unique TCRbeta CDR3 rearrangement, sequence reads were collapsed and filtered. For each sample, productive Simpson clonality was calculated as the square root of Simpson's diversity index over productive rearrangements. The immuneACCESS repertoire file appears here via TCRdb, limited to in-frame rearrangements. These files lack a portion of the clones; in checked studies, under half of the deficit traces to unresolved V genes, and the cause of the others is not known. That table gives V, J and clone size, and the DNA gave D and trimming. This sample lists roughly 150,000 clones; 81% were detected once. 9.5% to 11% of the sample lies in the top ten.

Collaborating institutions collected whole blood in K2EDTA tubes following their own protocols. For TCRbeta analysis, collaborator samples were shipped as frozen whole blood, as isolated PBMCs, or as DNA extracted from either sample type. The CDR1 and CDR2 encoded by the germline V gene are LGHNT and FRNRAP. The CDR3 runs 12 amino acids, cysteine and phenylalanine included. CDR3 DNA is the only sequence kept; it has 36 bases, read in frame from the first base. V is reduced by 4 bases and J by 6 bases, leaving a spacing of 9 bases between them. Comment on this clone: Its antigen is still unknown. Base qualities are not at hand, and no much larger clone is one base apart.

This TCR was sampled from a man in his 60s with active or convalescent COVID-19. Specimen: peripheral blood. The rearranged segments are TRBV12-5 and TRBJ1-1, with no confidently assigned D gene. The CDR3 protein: CASGWGVSEAFF. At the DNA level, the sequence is TGTGCTAGTGGTTGGGGAGTGTCTGAAGCTTTCTTT.